The T cell receptor beta chain described here comes from a study of T cell clonality in common variable immunodeficiency. Points from the study as a whole: In common variable immunodeficiency, TCR beta chains reportedly carried fewer deletions and N-nucleotide insertions. Repertoire-complication correlations in CVID were limited by patient heterogeneity.

This clone has just a few counts. Its specificity is not known. The read finishes 3 residues shy of the CDR3 end, and the germline J gene is used to complete it. Clones were read by immunoSEQ multiplex PCR, and TCRdb kept only the in-frame ones, dropping some. This sample carries 30,000 to 40,000 clones, none of them present only once. The germline gives CDR1 DFQATT, CDR2 SNEGSKA (reference sequence). Trimming cost V 3 bases and J 4 bases; bases outside gene matches: 5. CDR3 length: 13 amino acids. The sample was peripheral blood mononuclear cells. This chain uses TRBV20-1 with TRBJ2-7; 8 bases align to TRBD2. This sequence originates from a human donor with common variable immunodeficiency. Partial CDR3 DNA: TGCAGTGCTAGTGTTAGCGGGGTATACGAG. Its translation: CSASVSGVYE. The entire CDR3 reads CSASVSGVYEQYF.